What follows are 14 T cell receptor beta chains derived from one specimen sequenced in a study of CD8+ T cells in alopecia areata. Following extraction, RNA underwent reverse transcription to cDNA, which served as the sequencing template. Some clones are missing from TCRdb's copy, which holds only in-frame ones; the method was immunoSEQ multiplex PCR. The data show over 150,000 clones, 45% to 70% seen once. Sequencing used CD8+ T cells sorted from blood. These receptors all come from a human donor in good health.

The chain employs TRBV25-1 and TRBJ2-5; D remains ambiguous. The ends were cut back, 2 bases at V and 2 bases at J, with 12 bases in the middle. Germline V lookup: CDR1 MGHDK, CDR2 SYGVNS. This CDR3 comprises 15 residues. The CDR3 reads CASSELIGSQETQYF. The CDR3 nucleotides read TGTGCCAGCAGTGAACTGATCGGTTCACAAGAGACCCAGTACTTC.

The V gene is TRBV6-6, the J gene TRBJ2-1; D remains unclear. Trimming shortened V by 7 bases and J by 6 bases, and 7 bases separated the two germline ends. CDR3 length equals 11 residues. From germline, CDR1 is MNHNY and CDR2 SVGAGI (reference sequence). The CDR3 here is CASMVSNEQFF. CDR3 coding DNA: TGTGCCAGCATGGTTAGCAATGAGCAGTTCTTC.

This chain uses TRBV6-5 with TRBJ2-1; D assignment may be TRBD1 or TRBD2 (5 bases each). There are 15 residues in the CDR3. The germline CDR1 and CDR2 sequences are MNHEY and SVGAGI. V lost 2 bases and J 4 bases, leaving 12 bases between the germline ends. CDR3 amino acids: CASSYDRDLYNEQFF. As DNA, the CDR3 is TGTGCCAGCAGTTACGATCGGGACCTATACAATGAGCAGTTCTTC.

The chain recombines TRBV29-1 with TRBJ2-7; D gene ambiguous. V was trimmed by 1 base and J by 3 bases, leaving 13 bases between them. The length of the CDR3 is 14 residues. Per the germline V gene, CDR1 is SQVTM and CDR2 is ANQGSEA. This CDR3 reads CSVEAEGRNYEQYF. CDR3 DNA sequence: TGCAGCGTTGAAGCGGAAGGACGGAACTACGAGCAGTACTTC.

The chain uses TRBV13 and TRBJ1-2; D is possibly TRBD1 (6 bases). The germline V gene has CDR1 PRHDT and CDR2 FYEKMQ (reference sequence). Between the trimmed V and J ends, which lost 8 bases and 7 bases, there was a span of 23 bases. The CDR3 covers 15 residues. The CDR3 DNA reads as TGTGCCAGCTCTGGGGACACCCCAAAGCCCTTTGGCTACACCTTC. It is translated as CASSGDTPKPFGYTF. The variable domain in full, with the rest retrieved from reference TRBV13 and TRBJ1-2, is AAGVIQSPRHLIKEKRETATLKCYPIPRHDTVYWYQQGPGQDPQFLISFYEKMQSDKGSIPDRFSAQQFSDYHSELNMSSLELGDSALYFCASSGDTPKPFGYTFGSGTRLTVV.

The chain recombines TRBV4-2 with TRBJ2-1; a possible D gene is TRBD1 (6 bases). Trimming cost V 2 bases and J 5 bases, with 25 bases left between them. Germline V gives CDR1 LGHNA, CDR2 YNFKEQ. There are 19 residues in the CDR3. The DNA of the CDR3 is TGTGCCAGCAGCCAACTCTCGCGGGTCGGCAGGGGTATCGACAATGAGCAGTTCTTC. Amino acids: CASSQLSRVGRGIDNEQFF.

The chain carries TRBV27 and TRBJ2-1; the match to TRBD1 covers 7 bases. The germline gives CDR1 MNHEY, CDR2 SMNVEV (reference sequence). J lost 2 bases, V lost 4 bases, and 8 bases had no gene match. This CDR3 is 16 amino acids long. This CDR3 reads CASSSTTGPPYNEQFF. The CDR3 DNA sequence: TGTGCCAGCAGTTCAACGACAGGGCCCCCCTACAATGAGCAGTTCTTC.

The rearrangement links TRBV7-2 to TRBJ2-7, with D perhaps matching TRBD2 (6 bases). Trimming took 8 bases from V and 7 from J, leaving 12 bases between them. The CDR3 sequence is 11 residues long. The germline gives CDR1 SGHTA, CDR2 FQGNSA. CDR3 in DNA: TGTGCCAGCGATGGGGGGTGGGAGCAGTACTTC. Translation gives CASDGGWEQYF. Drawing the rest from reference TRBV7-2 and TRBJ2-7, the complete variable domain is GAGVSQSPSNKVTEKGKDVELRCDPISGHTALYWYRQSLGQGLEFLIYFQGNSAPDKSGLPSDRFSAERTGGSVSTLTIQRTQQEDSAVYLCASDGGWEQYFGPGTRLTVT.

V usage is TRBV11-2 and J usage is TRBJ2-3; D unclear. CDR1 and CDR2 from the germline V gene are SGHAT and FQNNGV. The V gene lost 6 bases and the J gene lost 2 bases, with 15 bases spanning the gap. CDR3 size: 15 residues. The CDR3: CASSLTYSPTDTQYF. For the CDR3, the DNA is TGTGCCAGCAGTCTGACCTATTCGCCCACAGATACGCAGTATTTT.

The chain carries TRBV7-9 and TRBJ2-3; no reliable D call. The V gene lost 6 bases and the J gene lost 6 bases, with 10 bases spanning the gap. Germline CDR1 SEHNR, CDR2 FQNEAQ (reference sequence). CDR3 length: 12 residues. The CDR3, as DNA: TGTGCCAGCAGGTCAAATAGGGATACGCAGTATTTT. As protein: CASRSNRDTQYF.

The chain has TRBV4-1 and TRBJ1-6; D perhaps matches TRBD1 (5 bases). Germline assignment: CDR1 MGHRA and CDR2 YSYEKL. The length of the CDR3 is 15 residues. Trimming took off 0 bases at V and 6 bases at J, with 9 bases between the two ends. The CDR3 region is CASSQDGDANSPLHF. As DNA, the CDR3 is TGCGCCAGCAGCCAAGATGGGGACGCTAATTCACCCCTCCACTTT.

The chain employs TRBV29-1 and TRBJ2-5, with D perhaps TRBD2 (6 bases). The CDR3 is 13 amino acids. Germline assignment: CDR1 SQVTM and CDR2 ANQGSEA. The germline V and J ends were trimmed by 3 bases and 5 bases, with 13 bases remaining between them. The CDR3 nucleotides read TGCAGCGTTGAGGGGGGAGGTCAGGAGACCCAGTACTTC. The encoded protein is CSVEGGGQETQYF.

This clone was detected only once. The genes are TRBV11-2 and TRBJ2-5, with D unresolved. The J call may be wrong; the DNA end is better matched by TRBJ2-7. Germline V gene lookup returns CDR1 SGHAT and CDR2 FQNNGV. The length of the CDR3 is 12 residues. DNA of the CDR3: TGTGCCAGCAGCTTGACAAGCTACGAGCAGTACTTC. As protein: CASSLTSYEQYF.

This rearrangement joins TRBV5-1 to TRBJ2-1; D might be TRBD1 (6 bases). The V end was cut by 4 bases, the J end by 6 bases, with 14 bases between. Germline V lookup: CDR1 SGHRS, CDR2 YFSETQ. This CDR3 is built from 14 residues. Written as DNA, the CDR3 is TGCGCCAGCAGCGTCCTACAGGGAGCCAATGAGCAGTTCTTC. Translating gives CASSVLQGANEQFF.